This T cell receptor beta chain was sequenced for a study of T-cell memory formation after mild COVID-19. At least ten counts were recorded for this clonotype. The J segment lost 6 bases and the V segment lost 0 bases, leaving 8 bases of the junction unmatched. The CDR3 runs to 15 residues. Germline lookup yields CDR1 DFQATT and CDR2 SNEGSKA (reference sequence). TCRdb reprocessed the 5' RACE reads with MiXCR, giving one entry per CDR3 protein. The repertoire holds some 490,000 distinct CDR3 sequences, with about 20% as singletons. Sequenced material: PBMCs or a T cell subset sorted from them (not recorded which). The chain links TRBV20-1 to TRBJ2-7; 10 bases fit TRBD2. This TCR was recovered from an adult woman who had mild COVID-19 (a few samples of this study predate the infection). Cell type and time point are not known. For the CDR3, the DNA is TGCAGTGCTAGAGACTACCTAGCGGGAGTCGGCGAGCAGTACTTC. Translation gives CSARDYLAGVGEQYF.